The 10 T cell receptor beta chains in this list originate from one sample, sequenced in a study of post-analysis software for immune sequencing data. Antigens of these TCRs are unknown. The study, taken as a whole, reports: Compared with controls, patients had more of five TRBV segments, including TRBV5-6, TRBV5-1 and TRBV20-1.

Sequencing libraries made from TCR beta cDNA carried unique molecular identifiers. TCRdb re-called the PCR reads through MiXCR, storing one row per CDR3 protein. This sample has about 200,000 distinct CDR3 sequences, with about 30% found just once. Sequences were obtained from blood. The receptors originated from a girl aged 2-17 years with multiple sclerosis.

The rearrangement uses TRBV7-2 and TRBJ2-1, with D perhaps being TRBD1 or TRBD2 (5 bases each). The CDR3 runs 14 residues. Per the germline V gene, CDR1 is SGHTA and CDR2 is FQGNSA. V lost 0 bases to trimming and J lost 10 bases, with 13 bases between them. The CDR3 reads CASSLALRGGEQFF. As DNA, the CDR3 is TGTGCCAGCAGCTTAGCGCTTCGGGGCGGCGAGCAGTTCTTC.

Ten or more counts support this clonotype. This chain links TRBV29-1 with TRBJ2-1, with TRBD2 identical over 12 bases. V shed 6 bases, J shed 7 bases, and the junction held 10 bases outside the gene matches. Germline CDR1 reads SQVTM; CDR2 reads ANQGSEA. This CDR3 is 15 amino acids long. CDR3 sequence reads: CSVRGLAGPGNEQFF. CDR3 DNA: TGCAGCGTGAGGGGACTAGCGGGCCCCGGGAATGAGCAGTTCTTC.

For the CDR3, the DNA is TGCAGTGCTAGATCAACACAGGGGGACCCCTACAATGAGCAGTACTTC. Translated: CSARSTQGDPYNEQYF. The chain has TRBV20-1 and TRBJ2-1; the match to TRBD1 covers 8 bases. The end of the DNA fits TRBJ2-7 better, so the J call may be wrong. Germline CDR1 DFQATT, CDR2 SNEGSKA (reference sequence). CDR3 length equals 16 residues.

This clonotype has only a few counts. CDR3 loop: CAWSVPHGTFAQPQHF. The CDR3, as DNA: TGTGCCTGGAGTGTACCCCACGGAACGTTTGCTCAGCCCCAGCATTTT. The chain couples TRBV30 to TRBJ1-5; D gene unclear. The CDR3 extends over 16 amino acids. V was pared by 0 bases and J by 6 bases, with 18 bases between. Germline values: CDR1 GTSNPN, CDR2 SVGIG (reference sequence).

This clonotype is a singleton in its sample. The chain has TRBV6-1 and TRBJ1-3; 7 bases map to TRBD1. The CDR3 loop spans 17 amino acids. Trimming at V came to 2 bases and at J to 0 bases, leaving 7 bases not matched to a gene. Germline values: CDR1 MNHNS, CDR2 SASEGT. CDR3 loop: CASSELDRVPSGNTIYF. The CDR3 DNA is TGTGCCAGCAGTGAACTCGACAGGGTTCCCTCTGGAAACACCATATATTTT.

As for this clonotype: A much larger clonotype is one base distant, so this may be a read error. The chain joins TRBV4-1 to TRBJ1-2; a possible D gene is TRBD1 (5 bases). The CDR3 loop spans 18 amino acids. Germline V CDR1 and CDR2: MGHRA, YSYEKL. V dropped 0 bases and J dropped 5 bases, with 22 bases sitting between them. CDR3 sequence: CASSQDHPGGTTSYGYTF. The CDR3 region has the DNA TGCGCCAGCAGCCAAGATCATCCCGGAGGGACGACCTCGTATGGCTACACCTTC.

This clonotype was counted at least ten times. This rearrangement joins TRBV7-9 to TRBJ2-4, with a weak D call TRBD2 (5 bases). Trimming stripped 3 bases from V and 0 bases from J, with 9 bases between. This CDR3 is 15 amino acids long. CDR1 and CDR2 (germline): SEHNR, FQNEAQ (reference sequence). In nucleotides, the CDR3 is TGTGCCAGCAGCTTGGGCAGCGGAGCCAAAAACATTCAGTACTTC. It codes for CASSLGSGAKNIQYF.

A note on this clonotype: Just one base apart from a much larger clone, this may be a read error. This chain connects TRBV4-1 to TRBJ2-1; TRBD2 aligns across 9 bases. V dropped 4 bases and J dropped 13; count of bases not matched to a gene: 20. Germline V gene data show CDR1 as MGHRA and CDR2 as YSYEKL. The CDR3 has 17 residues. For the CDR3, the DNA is TGCGCCAGCAGCCCCGACCAACCTAGCGGGGCCCAAGAGACCCAGTTCTTC. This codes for CASSPDQPSGAQETQFF.

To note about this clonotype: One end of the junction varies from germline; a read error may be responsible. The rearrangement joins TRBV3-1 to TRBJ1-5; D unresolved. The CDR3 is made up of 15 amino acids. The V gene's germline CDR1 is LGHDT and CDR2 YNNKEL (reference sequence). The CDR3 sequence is CASSSSSPRDQPKHF. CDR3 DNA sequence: TGTGCCAGCAGCTCCAGCTCACCGAGGGATCAGCCCAAGCATTTT.

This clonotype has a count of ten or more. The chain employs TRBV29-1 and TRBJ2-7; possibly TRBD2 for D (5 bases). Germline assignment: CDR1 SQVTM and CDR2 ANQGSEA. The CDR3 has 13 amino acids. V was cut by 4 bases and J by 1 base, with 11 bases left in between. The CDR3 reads CSVGGGPSYEQYF. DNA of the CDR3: TGCAGCGTTGGTGGCGGGCCATCCTACGAGCAGTACTTC.